One sample yielded the 20 T cell receptor beta chains listed below, sequenced in a study of T-cell memory formation after mild COVID-19. TCRdb redid the calling of the 5' RACE reads with MiXCR, one entry per CDR3 protein. Among 200,000 to 250,000 distinct CDR3 sequences listed, 15% were seen once. The material sequenced was PBMCs or a T cell subset sorted from them (not recorded which). Every receptor here comes from an adult woman who had mild COVID-19 (a few samples of this study predate the infection). Cell type and time point are not known.

V usage is TRBV6-5 and J usage is TRBJ2-7; a possible D gene is TRBD2 (6 bases). CDR3 size: 14 residues. V lost 4 bases and J 3 bases, leaving 13 bases between the germline ends. CDR1 is MNHEY and CDR2 is SVGAGI in the germline V gene. CDR3 in DNA: TGTGCCAGCAGTTCCGCGGGACCCTACTACGAGCAGTACTTC. Translation: CASSSAGPYYEQYF.

This clonotype was found many times. CDR3 loop: CASSSTGQLLSYGYTF. The CDR3, as DNA: TGTGCCAGCAGCTCAACTGGACAGCTCCTCAGCTATGGCTACACCTTC. The chain couples TRBV7-9 to TRBJ1-2; D perhaps matches TRBD1 (6 bases). Germline loops: CDR1 SEHNR, CDR2 FQNEAQ (reference sequence). Deletions cut 4 bases from V and 4 bases from J, with 19 bases between. The CDR3 runs 16 residues.

The chain employs TRBV7-6 and TRBJ2-1; D gene unclear. Trimming stripped 8 bases from V and 5 bases from J, with 7 bases between. The CDR3 is 11 residues long. Germline V gives CDR1 SGHVS, CDR2 FNYEAQ. The CDR3 loop reads CASAKNNEQFF. The CDR3 nucleotides read TGTGCCAGCGCAAAAAACAATGAGCAGTTCTTC.

This clonotype was observed a few times. The chain uses TRBV5-1 and TRBJ2-1, with 8 bases matching TRBD2. V shed 3 bases and J 7 bases; nucleotides not matched to a gene: 15. Germline-derived CDR1 and CDR2 are SGHRS and YFSETQ. This CDR3 contains 17 residues. The CDR3 sequence: CASSYGATGGARNEQFF. The CDR3 nucleotides are TGCGCCAGCAGCTATGGGGCAACCGGGGGGGCTAGAAATGAGCAGTTCTTC.

This clonotype was counted between two and nine times. The chain's CDR3 is CASRTTGAKGNYGYTF. In DNA, the CDR3 is TGTGCCAGCAGGACTACAGGGGCTAAAGGGAACTATGGCTACACCTTC. The chain recombines TRBV12-3 or TRBV12-4 with TRBJ1-2; 7 nucleotides line up with TRBD1. There are 16 residues in the CDR3. V lost 6 bases, J lost 2 bases, and 12 bases stayed unmatched.

V is TRBV7-2 and J is TRBJ2-2, with 7 bases that match TRBD1. Per germline, CDR1 SGHTA and CDR2 FQGNSA. The CDR3 is 16 residues long. With V trimmed by 3 bases and J by 1 base, 5 bases remained unmatched. CDR3 sequence reads: CASSFAGTVNTGELFF. In DNA, the CDR3 is TGTGCCAGCAGCTTCGCCGGGACAGTGAACACCGGGGAGCTGTTTTTT.

There are a few counts of this clonotype. The chain uses TRBV4-1 and TRBJ2-7, with 12 bases aligning to TRBD2. Germline V gives CDR1 MGHRA, CDR2 YSYEKL. The CDR3 consists of 16 residues. J was trimmed by 4 bases and V by 2 bases; bases with no gene match: 6. This CDR3 is CASSQSTSGGTYEQYF. DNA for the CDR3: TGCGCCAGCAGCCAATCGACTAGCGGGGGCACATACGAGCAGTACTTC.

V is TRBV11-2 and J is TRBJ2-3; 10 bases line up with TRBD1. J gave up 7 bases and V 3 bases, and 4 bases lay outside the gene matches. Germline assignment: CDR1 SGHAT and CDR2 FQNNGV. The CDR3 sequence is 14 residues long. Here the CDR3 reads CASSFGDRGNTQYF. The CDR3, as DNA: TGTGCCAGCAGCTTCGGGGACAGGGGAAATACGCAGTATTTT.

This clonotype appeared a few times. V usage is TRBV25-1 and J usage is TRBJ1-4, with TRBD1 matching 9 bases. The junction had 7 bases not matched to a gene; V was cut back by 9 bases and J by 8 bases. The CDR3 totals 13 residues. Germline V gives CDR1 MGHDK, CDR2 SYGVNS. Written as DNA, the CDR3 is TGTGCCAGTAGGGACAGGGAGGGGGAAAAACTGTTTTTT. This translates into CASRDREGEKLFF. Drawing the rest from reference TRBV25-1 and TRBJ1-4, the complete variable domain is EADIYQTPRYLVIGTGKKITLECSQTMGHDKMYWYQQDPGMELHLIHYSYGVNSTEKGDLSSESTVSRIRTEHFPLTLESARPSHTSQYLCASRDREGEKLFFGSGTQLSVL.

A few counts support this clonotype. This chain joins TRBV12-3 or TRBV12-4 and TRBJ1-3; unclear D gene. The V end was cut by 5 bases, the J end by 0 bases, with 11 bases between. CDR3 length: 15 amino acids. The CDR3 sequence is CASSPHGSSGNTIYF. The DNA for the CDR3 is TGTGCCAGCAGTCCCCACGGGAGCTCTGGAAACACCATATATTTT.

The chain has TRBV6-5 and TRBJ1-6; 8 bases line up with TRBD1. Germline V gives CDR1 MNHEY, CDR2 SVGAGI. The CDR3 has 16 residues. Losses at the gene ends were 6 bases for V and 7 bases for J; bases not matched to a gene: 11. The CDR3 DNA sequence: TGTGCCAGCAGGCCCCCCGGACAGGGCGCAAATTCACCCCTCCACTTT. Translating it yields CASRPPGQGANSPLHF.

The genes are TRBV29-1 and TRBJ2-1; the match to TRBD1 covers 11 bases. The CDR3 sequence is 14 residues long. The V and J ends lost 3 bases and 7 bases, in that order; junction bases with no gene match: 5. From germline, CDR1 is SQVTM and CDR2 ANQGSEA. The CDR3 DNA follows: TGCAGCGTTGAGTGGGACAGGGGGTGGAATGAGCAGTTCTTC. Protein: CSVEWDRGWNEQFF.

The genes are TRBV7-3 and TRBJ2-2; 8 positions match TRBD2. This CDR3 is built from 16 residues. The germline V gene encodes CDR1 SGHTA and CDR2 FQGTGA. J gave up 0 bases and V 5 bases, and 5 bases lay outside the gene matches. This CDR3 is CASSAGGGPNTGELFF. CDR3 coding DNA: TGTGCCAGCAGCGCCGGGGGGGGTCCGAACACCGGGGAGCTGTTTTTT.

In its sample, this clonotype was seen a few times. V usage is TRBV12-3 or TRBV12-4 and J usage is TRBJ1-5; 9 nucleotides align to TRBD1. The CDR3 extends over 15 amino acids. V dropped 6 bases and J dropped 1; count of bases not matched to a gene: 4. CDR3 in DNA: TGTGCCAGCAGCTCAGGACAGGGGAGCAATCAGCCCCAGCATTTT. The encoded protein is CASSSGQGSNQPQHF.

This rearrangement joins TRBV30 to TRBJ2-1; 11 bases are a match to TRBD2. Trimming at V came to 2 bases and at J to 1 base, leaving 10 bases not matched to a gene. CDR1 GTSNPN and CDR2 SVGIG come from the germline V gene (reference sequence). This CDR3 is built from 18 residues. CDR3 region: CAWSSSSGRFRSYNEQFF. The DNA of the CDR3 is TGTGCCTGGAGTAGCTCTAGCGGGAGGTTCAGGTCCTACAATGAGCAGTTCTTC.

This rearrangement joins TRBV20-1 to TRBJ1-2; 10 nucleotides align to TRBD1. The J segment lost 2 bases and the V segment lost 6 bases, leaving 3 bases of the junction unmatched. The CDR3 is made up of 13 amino acids. Germline CDR1 and CDR2: DFQATT and SNEGSKA (reference sequence). CDR3 nucleotide sequence: TGCAGTGCCATGGACAGGGGGAACTATGGCTACACCTTC. It codes for CSAMDRGNYGYTF.

V is TRBV11-3 and J is TRBJ2-1; no clear D. Trimming took 4 bases from V and 5 from J, leaving 9 bases between them. Germline CDR1 reads SGHNT; CDR2 reads YENEEA. The CDR3 is 13 residues long. The DNA of the CDR3 is TGTGCCAGCAGCTCAAACAGTAACAATGAGCAGTTCTTC. Translated, it gives CASSSNSNNEQFF. Filled out from reference TRBV11-3 and TRBJ2-1, the complete variable domain reads EAGVVQSPRYKIIEKKQPVAFWCNPISGHNTLYWYLQNLGQGPELLIRYENEEAVDDSQLPKDRFSAERLKGVDSTLKIQPAELGDSAVYLCASSSNSNNEQFFGPGTRLTVL.

The genes are TRBV5-1 and TRBJ2-3, with a tentative D call TRBD1 (5 bases). There are 18 residues in the CDR3. The germline CDR1 and CDR2 sequences are SGHRS and YFSETQ. V dropped 5 bases and J dropped 0 bases, with 22 bases sitting between them. The CDR3 bases are TGCGCCAGCAGTCTTAGAGAGCTTGGGGCCTTTAGCACAGATACGCAGTATTTT. It specifies CASSLRELGAFSTDTQYF. The full variable domain, with the rest looked up from reference TRBV5-1 and TRBJ2-3, is KAGVTQTPRYLIKTRGQQVTLSCSPISGHRSVSWYQQTPGQGLQFLFEYFSETQRNKGNFPGRFSGRQFSNSRSEMNVSTLELGDSALYLCASSLRELGAFSTDTQYFGPGTRLTVL.

This clonotype turned up a few times. The V gene is TRBV12-3 or TRBV12-4, the J gene TRBJ2-7; TRBD2 aligns across 7 bases. The trim removed 5 bases at V and 9 bases at J, leaving 16 bases unmatched. The CDR3 covers 15 residues. DNA of the CDR3: TGTGCCAGCAGTCTAACCGGGACTAAGACGAAGGGGCAGTACTTC. Its translation: CASSLTGTKTKGQYF.

The V gene is TRBV3-1, the J gene TRBJ2-7; no clear D. CDR3 length equals 11 residues. Germline CDR1 and CDR2: LGHDT and YNNKEL (reference sequence). Trimming shortened V by 5 bases and J by 6 bases, and 8 bases separated the two germline ends. The CDR3 DNA is TGTGCCAGCAGCAACCCGGGCGAGCAGTACTTC. Translating it yields CASSNPGEQYF.